A selection of T cell receptor beta chains follows, all from one sample in a study of shared clonotypes between healthy human individuals. Some clones are missing from TCRdb's copy, which holds only in-frame ones; the method was immunoSEQ multiplex PCR. The sample has about 470,000 clones, roughly 77% seen once; the top ten hold over 10%. Sequencing input: PBMCs. The receptor source for this set is a woman aged 40 to 50 in good health. Some clones in this sample may be carry-over from other donors' samples. Both conserved end residues are part of each CDR3. The D gene is left open where the match is weak. Not every row has a clone size; where given, it reads once, few, many or a size class.

j_call: TRBJ2-7
v_call: TRBV11-2
d_call: TRBD2
clone_size: NA
cdr3_aa: CASSSPRTSGGEQYF
cdr3_nt: TGTGCCAGCAGCTCCCCCCGGACTAGCGGGGGAGAGCAGTACTTC

j_call: TRBJ2-5
v_call: TRBV4-1
d_call: TRBD1
clone_size: NA
cdr3_aa: CASSLQWTGTQETQYF
cdr3_nt: TGCGCCAGCAGCCTCCAATGGACAGGGACTCAAGAGACCCAGTACTTC

j_call: TRBJ1-6
v_call: TRBV27
d_call: NA
clone_size: NA
cdr3_aa: CASSLGERGVYSPLHF
cdr3_nt: TGTGCCAGCAGCTTAGGGGAACGAGGCGTGTATTCACCCCTCCACTTT

j_call: TRBJ2-3
v_call: TRBV10-3
d_call: NA
clone_size: once
cdr3_aa: CAISLAKRNTDTQYF
cdr3_nt: TGTGCCATCAGTCTAGCGAAGCGAAACACAGATACGCAGTATTTT

j_call: TRBJ1-4
v_call: TRBV7-8
d_call: NA
clone_size: NA
cdr3_aa: CASSPVVRGGKLFF
cdr3_nt: TGTGCCAGCAGCCCCGTCGTCAGGGGCGGAAAACTGTTTTTT

j_call: TRBJ2-1
v_call: TRBV7-3
d_call: TRBD2
clone_size: many
cdr3_aa: CASSLNGREGEQFF
cdr3_nt: TGTGCCAGCAGCTTAAACGGCAGGGAGGGCGAGCAGTTCTTC

j_call: TRBJ2-1
v_call: TRBV18
d_call: NA
clone_size: NA
cdr3_aa: CASSPPGYEQFF
cdr3_nt: TGTGCCAGCTCACCACCCGGGTACGAGCAGTTCTTC

j_call: TRBJ2-5
v_call: TRBV4-2
d_call: TRBD1
clone_size: NA
cdr3_aa: CASSQEGTGGRRDWETQYF
cdr3_nt: TGTGCCAGCAGCCAAGAGGGGACAGGGGGTAGGAGGGATTGGGAGACCCAGTACTTC

j_call: TRBJ2-1
v_call: TRBV11-2
d_call: NA
clone_size: NA
cdr3_aa: CASSLVGQNEQFF
cdr3_nt: TGTGCCAGCAGCTTAGTAGGGCAGAATGAGCAGTTCTTC

j_call: TRBJ2-1
v_call: TRBV6-1
d_call: NA
clone_size: few
cdr3_aa: CASSREEYSAQFF
cdr3_nt: TGTGCCAGCAGCAGGGAGGAGTATTCCGCGCAGTTCTTC

j_call: TRBJ1-4
v_call: TRBV27
d_call: NA
clone_size: NA
cdr3_aa: CATGFVGVPNEKLFF
cdr3_nt: TGTGCCACCGGATTCGTTGGGGTACCTAATGAAAAACTGTTTTTT

j_call: TRBJ1-1
v_call: TRBV29-1
d_call: NA
clone_size: NA
cdr3_aa: CSVGGGDMNTEAFF
cdr3_nt: TGCAGCGTTGGAGGCGGGGACATGAACACTGAAGCTTTCTTT

j_call: TRBJ1-1
v_call: TRBV7-3
d_call: TRBD1
clone_size: NA
cdr3_aa: CASSLETGEHTEAFF
cdr3_nt: TGTGCCAGCAGCCTCGAGACAGGGGAACACACTGAAGCTTTCTTT